The TCR beta chain under discussion was sequenced for a study of cytomegalovirus exposure and HLA in healthy donors. Regarding this clone: Antigen: not known.

CDR1 and CDR2 from the germline V gene are LNHDA and SQIVND (reference sequence). This CDR3 has 15 residues. V lost 4 bases and J lost 0; bases outside the gene matches: 5. The PCR was carried out with 60 Vbeta primers and 13 Jbeta primers. Repertoires were generated with immunoSEQ multiplex PCR, while TCRdb's copy carries only in-frame clones and drops some. The table shows approximately 150,000 clones, with 75% to 80% occurring only once. Overall study findings and caveats: As a later analysis showed, a missense DCLRE1C variant was linked to trimming of TCR beta V- and J-genes.

Sequencing input: PBMCs. The chain carries TRBV19 and TRBJ1-1; 7 nucleotides align to TRBD1. This receptor was taken from a man aged 35 to 55 in good health and CMV-seropositive. The CDR3 here is CASSTRQGMNTEAFF. The CDR3 DNA follows: TGTGCCAGTAGTACCCGACAGGGCATGAACACTGAAGCTTTCTTT.